A selection of T cell receptor beta chains follows, all from one sample in a study of blood T cell repertoires in COVID-19. TCRdb keeps only in-frame clones here, not all; method: immunoSEQ multiplex PCR. This sample has approximately 250,000 clones; approximately 85% occur once, and the top ten carry roughly 5.3%. The source material was peripheral blood. The receptors here all came from a man aged 50 or older with COVID-19, enrolled during active disease. Each CDR3 is given with its conserved first and last residue. D genes are given only for firm matches. Expanded clones get a size class; other rows say once, few or many, or leave the size out.

abundance	d_gene	v_gene	j_gene	len	CDR3aa	CDR3nt
once	TRBD2	TRBV4-1	TRBJ2-7	16	CASSQVGLAGNYEQYF	TGCGCCAGCAGCCAAGTTGGACTAGCGGGGAACTACGAGCAGTACTTC
-	TRBD1	TRBV5-1	TRBJ2-7	16	CASSLDPGQGANEQYF	TGCGCCAGCAGCCTAGACCCGGGACAGGGGGCCAACGAGCAGTACTTC
-	-	TRBV2	TRBJ1-5	17	CASSPGMGAAPYQPQHF	TGTGCCAGCAGTCCTGGGATGGGGGCGGCTCCGTATCAGCCCCAGCATTTT
once	-	TRBV7-2	TRBJ2-2	14	CASTPQGSTGELFF	TGTGCCAGCACCCCCCAGGGGAGCACCGGGGAGCTGTTTTTT
once	TRBD1	TRBV18	TRBJ1-5	16	CASSQRQGPGNQPQHF	TGTGCCAGCTCTCAAAGACAGGGACCGGGCAATCAGCCCCAGCATTTT
-	-	TRBV6-5	TRBJ2-3	10	CASIGDTQYF	TGTGCCAGCATCGGGGATACGCAGTATTTT
-	-	TRBV24-1	TRBJ2-2	17	CATSPLGVQVGTGELFF	TGTGCCACCAGCCCTCTAGGGGTACAGGTGGGGACCGGGGAGCTGTTTTTT
-	-	TRBV6-6	TRBJ1-1	14	CASSTSGVGTEAFF	TGTGCCAGCAGTACGTCAGGGGTCGGCACTGAAGCTTTCTTT
-	-	TRBV30	TRBJ1-2	12	CAWAKQGSGYTF	TGTGCCTGGGCCAAACAGGGTTCTGGCTACACCTTC
once	-	TRBV5-4	TRBJ2-3	16	CASSWRGSSSTDTQYF	TGTGCCAGCAGCTGGCGAGGCAGTTCTAGCACAGATACGCAGTATTTT
-	-	TRBV5-1	TRBJ2-3	18	CASSLELTRSTSTDTQYF	TGCGCCAGCAGCTTGGAACTAACGCGGAGCACTAGCACAGATACGCAGTATTTT
-	-	TRBV2	TRBJ1-4	13	CASSEDSREKLFF	TGTGCCAGCAGTGAAGACAGTCGGGAAAAACTGTTTTTT
few	-	TRBV4-2	TRBJ1-5	14	CASSLLGRDQPQHF	TGTGCCAGCAGCCTCCTCGGTCGGGATCAGCCCCAGCATTTT
-	TRBD1	TRBV3-1/TRBV3-2	TRBJ2-7	18	CASSQDRQGGMSSYEQYF	TGTGCCAGCAGCCAAGATCGACAGGGGGGCATGAGCTCCTACGAGCAGTACTTC
-	TRBD1	TRBV30	TRBJ2-1	14	CAWSLTGGLDEQFF	TGTGCCTGGAGTTTAACAGGGGGCCTCGATGAGCAGTTCTTC
-	-	TRBV7-8	TRBJ1-4	15	CASSARVSFNEKLFF	TGTGCCAGCAGCGCCCGGGTCAGTTTTAATGAAAAACTGTTTTTT
-	TRBD1	TRBV28	TRBJ1-2	16	CASLTGTGDLGYGYTF	TGTGCCAGCCTTACCGGGACAGGGGATCTAGGGTATGGCTACACCTTC
-	TRBD1	TRBV9	TRBJ2-1	12	CASSADRSEQFF	TGTGCCAGCAGCGCGGACAGGTCGGAGCAGTTCTTC
-	TRBD1	TRBV27	TRBJ2-7	15	CASSPGDRAKNEQYF	TGTGCCAGCAGTCCCGGGGACAGGGCTAAGAACGAGCAGTACTTC
-	-	TRBV6-9	TRBJ2-2	14	CASRKGTPGGELFF	TGTGCCAGCAGGAAGGGGACTCCCGGAGGGGAGCTGTTTTTT
-	TRBD1	TRBV7-2	TRBJ2-1	15	CASSPDRGGYNEQFF	TGTGCCAGCAGCCCGGACAGGGGAGGCTACAATGAGCAGTTCTTC
once	-	TRBV27	TRBJ2-1	14	CASSPDYHYNEQFF	TGTGCCAGCAGTCCCGACTATCACTACAATGAGCAGTTCTTC
-	-	TRBV4-2	TRBJ2-3	14	CASSQGRGPNTQYF	TGTGCCAGCAGCCAAGGGCGGGGGCCGAATACGCAGTATTTT
-	-	TRBV4-3	TRBJ2-2	14	CASSQDGVDGELFF	TGCGCCAGCAGCCAAGACGGGGTTGACGGGGAGCTGTTTTTT
-	-	TRBV5-1	TRBJ1-4	15	CASTKGQPTNEKLFF	TGCGCCAGCACCAAAGGACAGCCTACTAATGAAAAACTGTTTTTT
-	TRBD2	TRBV9	TRBJ2-3	16	CASSSGLAISTDTQYF	TGTGCCAGCAGCTCGGGACTAGCTATAAGCACAGATACGCAGTATTTT
-	TRBD1	TRBV7-7	TRBJ2-7	15	CASSLSQGAAYEQYF	TGTGCTAGCAGCCTAAGTCAGGGGGCCGCCTACGAGCAGTACTTC
few	-	TRBV5-6	TRBJ1-1	15	CASSSAGGKNTEAFF	TGTGCCAGCAGCTCCGCGGGGGGGAAAAACACTGAAGCTTTCTTT
-	TRBD1	TRBV3-1/TRBV3-2	TRBJ2-2	15	CASSPRQGNTGELFF	TGTGCCAGCAGCCCCCGACAGGGAAACACCGGGGAGCTGTTTTTT
-	-	TRBV19	TRBJ2-5	13	CASSIGAKETQYF	TGTGCCAGTAGTATAGGGGCGAAAGAGACCCAGTACTTC
-	TRBD1	TRBV18	TRBJ2-1	15	CASSLGDRGPWEQFF	TGTGCCAGCTCACTCGGTGACAGGGGTCCATGGGAGCAGTTCTTC
-	-	TRBV2	TRBJ2-1	15	CASSPRPSLYNEQFF	TGTGCCAGCTCCCCGCGGCCTAGCCTATACAATGAGCAGTTCTTC
few	TRBD1	TRBV30	TRBJ1-5	16	CAWSRALDRGHQPQHF	TGTGCCTGGAGTCGGGCCCTCGACAGGGGACATCAGCCCCAGCATTTT
-	-	TRBV9	TRBJ1-3	14	CASSGQVSGNTIYF	TGTGCCAGCAGCGGACAGGTCTCTGGAAACACCATATATTTT
-	TRBD1	TRBV18	TRBJ2-6	17	CASSPGQGNSGANVLTF	TGTGCCAGCTCACCGGGACAGGGGAACTCTGGGGCCAACGTCCTGACTTTC
-	-	TRBV19	TRBJ1-5	15	CASSIGAGGNQPQHF	TGTGCCAGTAGTATAGGAGCGGGCGGCAATCAGCCCCAGCATTTT
-	-	TRBV12-5	TRBJ2-1	13	CASGWSTDNEQFF	TGTGCTAGTGGTTGGTCCACTGACAATGAGCAGTTCTTC
-	-	TRBV5-6	TRBJ1-2	15	CASSFSGMHNYGYTF	TGTGCCAGCAGCTTCTCAGGGATGCACAACTATGGCTACACCTTC
-	-	TRBV6-5	TRBJ1-2	13	CASSLRGYYGYTF	TGTGCCAGCAGCCTTAGGGGATACTATGGCTACACCTTC
few	-	TRBV5-4	TRBJ1-1	13	CASSLERRTEAFF	TGTGCCAGCAGCTTGGAGAGGCGCACTGAAGCTTTCTTT
-	TRBD1	TRBV19	TRBJ2-3	15	CASSARGHYEDTQYF	TGTGCCAGTAGTGCCAGGGGGCATTATGAGGATACGCAGTATTTT
-	TRBD2	TRBV2	TRBJ2-3	14	CASRAGGPRDTQYF	TGTGCCAGCAGAGCGGGGGGGCCAAGGGATACGCAGTATTTT
-	-	TRBV20-1	TRBJ2-3	11	CSARAVDTQYF	TGCAGTGCTAGAGCCGTGGATACGCAGTATTTT
-	-	TRBV5-1	TRBJ2-2	17	CASAVRADYANTGELFF	TGCGCCAGCGCGGTAAGGGCGGACTACGCGAACACCGGGGAGCTGTTTTTT
-	-	TRBV11-2	TRBJ1-1	14	CASSLGVGYTEAFF	TGTGCCAGCAGCTTAGGGGTCGGGTACACTGAAGCTTTCTTT
-	TRBD1	TRBV5-1	TRBJ2-1	16	CASSLQTGVSYNEQFF	TGCGCCAGCAGCTTACAGACAGGGGTCTCCTACAATGAGCAGTTCTTC
once	-	TRBV5-1	TRBJ2-5	13	CASSSVRQETQYF	TGCGCCAGCAGCTCGGTCCGACAAGAGACCCAGTACTTC
once	-	TRBV6-2/TRBV6-3	TRBJ2-7	16	CASSPPRGEIAYEQYF	TGTGCCAGCAGCCCTCCAAGAGGTGAGATAGCCTACGAGCAGTACTTC
-	TRBD1	TRBV18	TRBJ1-2	14	CASSYRDREDGYTF	TGTGCCAGCTCGTACCGGGACAGGGAGGATGGCTACACCTTC